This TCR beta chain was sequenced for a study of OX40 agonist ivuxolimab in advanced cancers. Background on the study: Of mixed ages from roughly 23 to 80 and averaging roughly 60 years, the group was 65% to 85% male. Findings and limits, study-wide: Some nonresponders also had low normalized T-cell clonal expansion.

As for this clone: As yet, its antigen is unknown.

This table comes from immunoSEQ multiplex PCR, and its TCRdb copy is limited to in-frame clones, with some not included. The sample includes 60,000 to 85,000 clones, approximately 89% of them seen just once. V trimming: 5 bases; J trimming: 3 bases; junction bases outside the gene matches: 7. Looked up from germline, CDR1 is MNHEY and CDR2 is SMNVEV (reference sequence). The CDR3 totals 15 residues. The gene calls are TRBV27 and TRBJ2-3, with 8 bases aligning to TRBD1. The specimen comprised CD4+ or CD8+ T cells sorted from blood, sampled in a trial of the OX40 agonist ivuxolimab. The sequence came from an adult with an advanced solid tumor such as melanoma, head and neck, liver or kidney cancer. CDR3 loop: CASSTRQGTTDTQYF. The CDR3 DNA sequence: TGTGCCAGCAGTACCCGACAGGGGACAACAGATACGCAGTATTTT.